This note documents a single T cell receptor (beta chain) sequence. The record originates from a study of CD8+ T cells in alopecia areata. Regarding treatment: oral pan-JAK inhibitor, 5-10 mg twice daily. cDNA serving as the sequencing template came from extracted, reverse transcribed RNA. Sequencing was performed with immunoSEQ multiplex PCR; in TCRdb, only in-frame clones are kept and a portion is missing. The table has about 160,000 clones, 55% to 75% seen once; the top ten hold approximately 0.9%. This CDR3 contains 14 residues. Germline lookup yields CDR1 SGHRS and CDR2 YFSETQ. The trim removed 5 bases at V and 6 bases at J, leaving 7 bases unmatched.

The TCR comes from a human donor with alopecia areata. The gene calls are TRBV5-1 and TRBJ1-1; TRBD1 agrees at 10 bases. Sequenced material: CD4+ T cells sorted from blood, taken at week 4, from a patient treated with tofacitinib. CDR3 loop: CASSPGDRGPEAFF. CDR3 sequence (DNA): TGCGCCAGCAGTCCCGGGGACAGGGGCCCTGAAGCTTTCTTT.